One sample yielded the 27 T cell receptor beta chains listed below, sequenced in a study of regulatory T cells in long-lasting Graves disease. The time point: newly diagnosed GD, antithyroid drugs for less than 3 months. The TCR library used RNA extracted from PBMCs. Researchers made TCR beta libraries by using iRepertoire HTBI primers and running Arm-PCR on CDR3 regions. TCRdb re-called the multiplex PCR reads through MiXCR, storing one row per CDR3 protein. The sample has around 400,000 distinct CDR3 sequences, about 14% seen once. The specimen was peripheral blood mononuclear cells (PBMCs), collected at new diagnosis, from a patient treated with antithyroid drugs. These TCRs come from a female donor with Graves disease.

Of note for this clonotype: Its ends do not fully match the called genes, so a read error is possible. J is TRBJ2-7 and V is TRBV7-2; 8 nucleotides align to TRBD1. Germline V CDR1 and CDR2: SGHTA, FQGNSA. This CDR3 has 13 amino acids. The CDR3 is CASSLEGQAKQCF. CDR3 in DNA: TGTGCCAGCAGCTTAGAGGGACAGGCCAAGCAGTGCTTC.

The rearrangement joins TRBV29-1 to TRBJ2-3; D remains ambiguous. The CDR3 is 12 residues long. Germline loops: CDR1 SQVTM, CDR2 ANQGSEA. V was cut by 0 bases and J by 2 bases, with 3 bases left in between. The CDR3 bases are TGCAGCGTTGAAGAGGACACAGATACGCAGTATTTT. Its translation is CSVEEDTDTQYF.

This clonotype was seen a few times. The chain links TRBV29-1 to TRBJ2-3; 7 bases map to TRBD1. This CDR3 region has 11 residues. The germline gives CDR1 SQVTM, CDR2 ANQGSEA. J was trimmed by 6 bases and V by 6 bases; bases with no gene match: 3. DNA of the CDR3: TGCAGCGTGGTCAGGGGGGATACGCAGTATTTT. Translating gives CSVVRGDTQYF.

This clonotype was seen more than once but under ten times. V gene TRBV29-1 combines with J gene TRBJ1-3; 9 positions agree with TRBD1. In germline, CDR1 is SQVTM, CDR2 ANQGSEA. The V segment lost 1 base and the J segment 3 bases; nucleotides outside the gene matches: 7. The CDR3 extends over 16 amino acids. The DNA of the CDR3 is TGCAGCGTTGAAGTCATGGGGACAGGGATTGGAAACACCATATATTTT. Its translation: CSVEVMGTGIGNTIYF.

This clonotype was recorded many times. CDR3 loop: CASRFRDRGQPQHF. CDR3 nucleotide sequence: TGTGCCAGCAGGTTCCGGGACAGGGGACAGCCCCAGCATTTT. V usage is TRBV6-1 and J usage is TRBJ1-5; 10 nucleotides match TRBD1. Trimming cost V 6 bases and J 7 bases; bases outside gene matches: 6. The V gene's germline CDR1 is MNHNS and CDR2 SASEGT. CDR3 length equals 14 residues.

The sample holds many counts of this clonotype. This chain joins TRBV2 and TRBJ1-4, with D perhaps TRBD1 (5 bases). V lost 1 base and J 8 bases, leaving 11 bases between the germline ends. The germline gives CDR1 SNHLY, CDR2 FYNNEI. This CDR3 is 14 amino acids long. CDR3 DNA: TGTGCCAGCAGTGAAGGGGGCAGGGTCGAAAAACTGTTTTTT. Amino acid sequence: CASSEGGRVEKLFF.

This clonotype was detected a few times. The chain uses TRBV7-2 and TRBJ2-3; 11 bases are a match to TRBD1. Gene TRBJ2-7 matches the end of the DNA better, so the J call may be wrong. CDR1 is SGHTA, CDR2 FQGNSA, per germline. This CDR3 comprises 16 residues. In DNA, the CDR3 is TGTGCCTGCTCTGGGGACGGGACAGGGGGGATCTACGAGCAGTACTTC. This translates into CACSGDGTGGIYEQYF.

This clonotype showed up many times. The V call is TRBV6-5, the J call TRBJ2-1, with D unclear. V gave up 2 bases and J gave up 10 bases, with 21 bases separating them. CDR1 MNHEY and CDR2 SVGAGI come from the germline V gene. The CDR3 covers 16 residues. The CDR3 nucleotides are TGTGCCAGCAGTTACGCCCAGGCCAGCCCCAATGGGGAGCAGTTCTTC. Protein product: CASSYAQASPNGEQFF.

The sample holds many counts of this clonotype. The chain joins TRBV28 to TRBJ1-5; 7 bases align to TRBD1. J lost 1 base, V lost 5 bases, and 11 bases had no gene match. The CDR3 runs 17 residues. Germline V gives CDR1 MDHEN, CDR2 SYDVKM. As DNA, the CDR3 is TGTGCCAGCAGTCCCCCGACAGGGATGGAAAGCAATCAGCCCCAGCATTTT. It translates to CASSPPTGMESNQPQHF.

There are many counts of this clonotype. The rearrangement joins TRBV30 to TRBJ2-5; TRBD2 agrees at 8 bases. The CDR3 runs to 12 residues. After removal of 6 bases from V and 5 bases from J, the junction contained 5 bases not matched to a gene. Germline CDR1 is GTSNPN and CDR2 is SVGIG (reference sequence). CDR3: CACIAGRETQYF. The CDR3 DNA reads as TGTGCCTGTATAGCGGGAAGGGAGACCCAGTACTTC. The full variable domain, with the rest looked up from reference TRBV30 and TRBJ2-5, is SQTIHQWPATLVQPVGSPLSLECTVEGTSNPNLYWYRQAAGRGLQLLFYSVGIGQISSEVPQNLSASRPQDRQFILSSKKLLLSDSGFYLCACIAGRETQYFGPGTRLLVL.

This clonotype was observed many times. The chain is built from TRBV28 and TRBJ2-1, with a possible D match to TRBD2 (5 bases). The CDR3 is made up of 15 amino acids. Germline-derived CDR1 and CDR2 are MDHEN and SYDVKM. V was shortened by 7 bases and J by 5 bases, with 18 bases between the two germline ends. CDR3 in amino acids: CASISGPSRNNEQFF. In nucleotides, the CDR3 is TGTGCCAGCATCTCCGGTCCTAGCAGAAACAATGAGCAGTTCTTC.

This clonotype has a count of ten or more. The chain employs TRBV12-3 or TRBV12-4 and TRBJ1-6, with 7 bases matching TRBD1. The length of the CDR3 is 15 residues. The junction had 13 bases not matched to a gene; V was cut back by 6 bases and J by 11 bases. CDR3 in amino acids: CASSPGTDGFAPLHF. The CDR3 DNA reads TGTGCCAGCAGCCCCGGGACAGATGGGTTTGCACCCCTCCACTTT.

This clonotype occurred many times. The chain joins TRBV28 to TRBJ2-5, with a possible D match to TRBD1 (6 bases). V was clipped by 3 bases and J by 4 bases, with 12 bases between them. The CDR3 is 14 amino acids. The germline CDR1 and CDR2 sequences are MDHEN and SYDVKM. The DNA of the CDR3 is TGTGCCAGCAGTTTGCAAACAGGGAGAGAGACCCAGTACTTC. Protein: CASSLQTGRETQYF.

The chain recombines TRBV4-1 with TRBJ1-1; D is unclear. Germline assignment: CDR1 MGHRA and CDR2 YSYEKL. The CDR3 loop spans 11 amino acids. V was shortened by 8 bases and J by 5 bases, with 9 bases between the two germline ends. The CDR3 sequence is CASQGWTEAFF. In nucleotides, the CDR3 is TGCGCCAGCCAAGGTTGGACTGAAGCTTTCTTT.

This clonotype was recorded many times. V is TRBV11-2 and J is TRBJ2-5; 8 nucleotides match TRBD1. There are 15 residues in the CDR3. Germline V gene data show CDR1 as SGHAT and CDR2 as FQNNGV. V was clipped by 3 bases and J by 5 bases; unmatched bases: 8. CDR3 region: CASSFSQGAGETQYF. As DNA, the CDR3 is TGTGCCAGCAGCTTCTCGCAGGGGGCCGGGGAGACCCAGTACTTC.

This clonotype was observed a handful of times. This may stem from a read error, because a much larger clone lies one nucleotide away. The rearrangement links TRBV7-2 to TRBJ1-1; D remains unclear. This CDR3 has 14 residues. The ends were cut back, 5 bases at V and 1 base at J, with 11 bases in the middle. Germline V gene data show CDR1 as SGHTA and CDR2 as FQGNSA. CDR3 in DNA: TGTGCCAGCAGCCCTGCCGCTCGGAACACTGAAGCTTTCTTT. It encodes CASSPAARNTEAFF.

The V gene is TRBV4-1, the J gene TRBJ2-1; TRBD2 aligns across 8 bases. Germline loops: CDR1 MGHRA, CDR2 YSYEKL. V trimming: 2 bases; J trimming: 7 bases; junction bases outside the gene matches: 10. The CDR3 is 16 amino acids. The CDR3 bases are TGCGCCAGCAGCCAAATGATAGAGCGGGGGAAAAATGAGCAGTTCTTC. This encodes CASSQMIERGKNEQFF.

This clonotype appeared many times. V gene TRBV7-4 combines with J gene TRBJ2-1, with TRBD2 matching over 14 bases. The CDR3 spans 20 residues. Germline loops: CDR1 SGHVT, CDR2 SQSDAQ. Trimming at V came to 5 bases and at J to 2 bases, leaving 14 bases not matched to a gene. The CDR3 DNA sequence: TGTGCCAGCAGCCCCATCCCGGGACTAGCGGGAGTTCTACCCTACAATGAGCAGTTCTTC. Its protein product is CASSPIPGLAGVLPYNEQFF. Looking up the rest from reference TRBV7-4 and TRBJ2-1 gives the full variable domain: GAGVSQSPRYKVAKRGRDVALRCDSISGHVTLYWYRQTLGQGSEVLTYSQSDAQRDKSGRPSGRFSAERPERSVSTLKIQRTEQGDSAVYLCASSPIPGLAGVLPYNEQFFGPGTRLTVL.

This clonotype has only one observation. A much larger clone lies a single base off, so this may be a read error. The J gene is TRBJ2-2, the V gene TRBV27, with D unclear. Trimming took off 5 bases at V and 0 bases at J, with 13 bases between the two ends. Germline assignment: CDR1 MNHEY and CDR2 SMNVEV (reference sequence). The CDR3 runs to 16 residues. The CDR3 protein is CASSDTRRSNTGELFF. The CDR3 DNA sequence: TGTGCCAGCAGTGATACAAGACGCTCGAACACCGGGGAGCTGTTTTTT.

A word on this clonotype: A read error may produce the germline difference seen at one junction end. CDR3 sequence: CTTSDSGTSNTEAFF. CDR3 in DNA: TGTACCACCAGTGATTCCGGGACATCGAACACTGAAGCTTTCTTT. The chain joins TRBV24-1 to TRBJ1-1; a weak D match, TRBD1 (6 bases). The germline CDR1 and CDR2 sequences are KGHDR and SFDVKD. The CDR3 has 15 amino acids.

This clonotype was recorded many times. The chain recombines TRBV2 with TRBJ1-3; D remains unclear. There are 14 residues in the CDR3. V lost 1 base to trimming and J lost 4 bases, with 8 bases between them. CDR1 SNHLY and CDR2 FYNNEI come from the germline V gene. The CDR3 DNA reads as TGTGCCAGCAGTGAAGACGCGATGGGAAACACCATATATTTT. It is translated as CASSEDAMGNTIYF.

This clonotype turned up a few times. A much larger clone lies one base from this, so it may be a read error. The CDR3 here is CASRAGASRDYTQYF. CDR3 nucleotide sequence: TGCGCCAGCAGAGCGGGGGCCTCCCGGGATTATACGCAGTATTTT. This rearrangement joins TRBV10-2 to TRBJ2-3; the match to TRBD2 covers 8 bases. Germline V gene sequence: CDR1 WSHSY, CDR2 SAAADI. The J segment lost 7 bases and the V segment lost 6 bases, leaving 12 bases of the junction unmatched. CDR3 length equals 15 residues.

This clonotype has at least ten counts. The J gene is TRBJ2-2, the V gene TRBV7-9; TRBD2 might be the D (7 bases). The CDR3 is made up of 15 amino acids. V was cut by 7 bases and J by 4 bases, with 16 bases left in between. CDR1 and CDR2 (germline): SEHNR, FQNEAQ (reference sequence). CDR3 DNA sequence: TGTGCCAGCAACCCAAGGGGGGGTATCACCGGGGAGCTGTTTTTT. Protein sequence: CASNPRGGITGELFF.

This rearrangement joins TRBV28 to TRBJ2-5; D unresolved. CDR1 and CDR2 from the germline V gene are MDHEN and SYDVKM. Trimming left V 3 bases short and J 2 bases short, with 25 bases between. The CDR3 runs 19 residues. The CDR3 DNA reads TGTGCCAGCAGTTTTGGTGGAGTTGGACGGACGGAAAAACAAGAGACCCAGTACTTC. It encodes CASSFGGVGRTEKQETQYF.

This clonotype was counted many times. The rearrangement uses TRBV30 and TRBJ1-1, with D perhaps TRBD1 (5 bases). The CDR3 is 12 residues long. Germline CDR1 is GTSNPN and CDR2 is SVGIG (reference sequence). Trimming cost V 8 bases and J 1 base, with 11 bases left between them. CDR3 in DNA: TGTGCCGGTGGAGACAGGAACACTGAAGCTTTCTTT. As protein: CAGGDRNTEAFF.

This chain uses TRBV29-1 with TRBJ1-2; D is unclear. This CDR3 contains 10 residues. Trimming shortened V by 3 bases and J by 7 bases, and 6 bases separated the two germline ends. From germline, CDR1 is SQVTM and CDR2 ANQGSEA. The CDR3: CSVDWGGYTF. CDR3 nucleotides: TGCAGCGTTGATTGGGGTGGCTACACCTTC.

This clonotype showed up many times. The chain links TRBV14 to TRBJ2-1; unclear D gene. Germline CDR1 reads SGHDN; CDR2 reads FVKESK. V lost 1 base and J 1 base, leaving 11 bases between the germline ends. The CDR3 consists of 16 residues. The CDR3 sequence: CASSQGDLGSYNEQFF. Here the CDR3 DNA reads TGTGCCAGCAGCCAAGGAGACCTAGGGTCCTACAATGAGCAGTTCTTC.